These 15 T cell receptor beta chains came from one sample sequenced in a study of blood T cell repertoires in COVID-19. Method: immunoSEQ multiplex PCR; TCRdb's copy keeps in-frame clones and lacks some. The table includes about 300,000 clones, approximately 90% detected once. Sequenced material: PBMCs or T cells enriched from blood (not recorded which). These receptors came from a man younger than 45 who had recovered from COVID-19.

This rearrangement joins TRBV4-1 to TRBJ2-7; 12 nucleotides line up with TRBD2. The CDR3 is 19 residues long. Per germline, CDR1 MGHRA and CDR2 YSYEKL. V was pared by 1 base and J by 3 bases, with 13 bases of the junction left unmatched. The DNA of the CDR3 is TGCGCCAGCAGCCAAGCTGGGATCGGACTAGCGGGGAATAGCTACGAGCAGTACTTC. It encodes CASSQAGIGLAGNSYEQYF.

The rearrangement joins TRBV18 to TRBJ2-3, with 11 positions matching TRBD2. V lost 4 bases and J lost 3; bases outside the gene matches: 6. Germline lookup yields CDR1 KGHSH and CDR2 LQKENI. The CDR3 is 16 residues long. In DNA, the CDR3 is TGTGCCAGCTCACAGCAGGGACTAGCGGATACAGATACGCAGTATTTT. It encodes CASSQQGLADTDTQYF.

V gene TRBV7-6 combines with J gene TRBJ1-2; 10 nucleotides match TRBD1. The length of the CDR3 is 21 residues. From germline, CDR1 is SGHVS and CDR2 FNYEAQ. With V trimmed by 3 bases and J by 8 bases, 27 bases remained unmatched. The CDR3 protein is CASSLARETGGRQERWLGYTF. The CDR3 coding sequence is TGTGCCAGCAGCTTGGCACGAGAGACAGGGGGCCGCCAAGAACGATGGCTAGGCTACACCTTC.

V gene TRBV12-2 combines with J gene TRBJ1-1. TRBV12-2 is an annotated pseudogene. There are 14 residues in the CDR3. The CDR3 is CASRPVVPLPKAFF. CDR3 nucleotides: TGTGCAAGTCGACCCGTCGTCCCCCTCCCTAAAGCTTTCTTT.

This chain uses TRBV4-1 with TRBJ1-1; possible D gene TRBD1, 6 bases. The CDR3 has 17 amino acids. Germline V gene sequence: CDR1 MGHRA, CDR2 YSYEKL. V was pared by 2 bases and J by 0 bases, with 16 bases between. The CDR3 here is CASSQLSGAPMNTEAFF. CDR3 sequence (DNA): TGCGCCAGCAGCCAATTGTCAGGGGCACCCATGAACACTGAAGCTTTCTTT.

The chain recombines TRBV18 with TRBJ2-2; maybe TRBD1 (6 bases). Germline lookup yields CDR1 KGHSH and CDR2 LQKENI. CDR3 length: 14 residues. With 6 bases removed from V and 5 bases from J, the gap between germline ends came to 13 bases. CDR3 DNA: TGTGCCAGCTCGGGGAACAGGGTGACCGGGGAGCTGTTTTTT. It translates to CASSGNRVTGELFF.

The rearrangement joins TRBV24-1 to TRBJ2-1, with 7 bases aligning to TRBD2. The germline V gene encodes CDR1 KGHDR and CDR2 SFDVKD. The CDR3 runs to 14 residues. V dropped 4 bases and J dropped 9; count of bases not matched to a gene: 8. CDR3 region: CATSDRTRGGEQFF. The CDR3 region has the DNA TGTGCCACCAGTGACCGGACTAGGGGTGGTGAGCAGTTCTTC.

This clone is a singleton in its sample. The genes are TRBV19 and TRBJ1-3; D not resolved. CDR3 length: 15 amino acids. Germline V gene sequence: CDR1 LNHDA, CDR2 SQIVND (reference sequence). The V gene lost 7 bases and the J gene lost 0 bases, with 13 bases spanning the gap. The CDR3 protein is CASTRGGYSGNTIYF. DNA for the CDR3: TGTGCCAGTACCCGTGGCGGATACTCTGGAAACACCATATATTTT.

The chain links TRBV14 to TRBJ1-2, with D perhaps TRBD1 (5 bases). Trimming shortened V by 3 bases and J by 3 bases, and 8 bases separated the two germline ends. This CDR3 is built from 13 residues. Per the germline V gene, CDR1 is SGHDN and CDR2 is FVKESK. This CDR3 reads CASSQEGYYGYTF. The CDR3, as DNA: TGTGCCAGCAGCCAGGAGGGGTACTATGGCTACACCTTC.

The chain has TRBV10-1 and TRBJ2-7, with a tentative D call TRBD2 (7 bases). This CDR3 has 16 residues. Trimming cost V 9 bases and J 0 bases, with 21 bases left between them. Germline lookup yields CDR1 WNHNN and CDR2 SYGVQD (reference sequence). For the CDR3, the DNA is TGCGCCAGACAGGGAACGCGGGGGACGTGCTCCTACGAGCAGTACTTC. Residues: CARQGTRGTCSYEQYF.

This chain uses TRBV4-2 with TRBJ1-2; D is possibly TRBD1 (5 bases). The V gene's germline CDR1 is LGHNA and CDR2 YNFKEQ. Trimming pared 3 bases from V and 2 bases from J, leaving 10 bases between. This CDR3 spans 14 amino acids. The CDR3 sequence: CASSHVAGNYGYTF. CDR3 nucleotide sequence: TGTGCCAGCAGCCACGTCGCAGGGAACTATGGCTACACCTTC.

The genes are TRBV5-1 and TRBJ2-7; 7 bases line up with TRBD2. The CDR3 is made up of 17 amino acids. Losses at the gene ends were 4 bases for V and 7 bases for J; bases not matched to a gene: 20. Germline V gene data show CDR1 as SGHRS and CDR2 as YFSETQ. The DNA for the CDR3 is TGCGCCAGCAGCCGAGGGGATTCCGGGGGGTCCCACGGGGAGCAGTACTTC. The encoded protein is CASSRGDSGGSHGEQYF.

At least ten counts were recorded for this clone. V gene TRBV11-3 combines with J gene TRBJ2-7, with TRBD1 matching over 10 bases. The V gene's germline CDR1 is SGHNT and CDR2 YENEEA. The CDR3 has 13 amino acids. After removal of 5 bases from V and 5 bases from J, the junction contained 3 bases not matched to a gene. CDR3 sequence: CASSGDRGHEQYF. The DNA of the CDR3 is TGTGCCAGCAGCGGGGACAGGGGCCACGAGCAGTACTTC.

This rearrangement joins TRBV4-1 to TRBJ2-6; TRBD2 matches 15 bases. V lost 3 bases, J lost 4 bases, and 10 bases stayed unmatched. The CDR3 runs to 20 residues. Germline CDR1 reads MGHRA; CDR2 reads YSYEKL. CDR3 amino acids: CASSHPILGLAGGGANVLTF. The DNA of the CDR3 is TGCGCCAGCAGCCACCCGATCTTGGGACTAGCGGGAGGCGGGGCCAACGTCCTGACTTTC.

This chain links TRBV5-5 with TRBJ1-1; D possibly corresponds to TRBD1 (6 bases). The CDR3 spans 14 residues. Per the germline V gene, CDR1 is SGHKS and CDR2 is YYEKEE (reference sequence). Between the trimmed V and J ends, which lost 0 bases and 3 bases, there was a span of 9 bases. This chain's CDR3 is CASSLEGGHTEAFF. CDR3 bases: TGTGCCAGCAGCTTGGAAGGGGGTCACACTGAAGCTTTCTTT.